These 8 T cell receptor beta chains were sequenced from one sample in a study of shared clonotypes between healthy human individuals. Data came from immunoSEQ multiplex PCR; TCRdb stores just in-frame clones and leaves some out. The data hold about 1 million clones, with about 74% observed a single time. Sequencing was carried out using memory CD4+ T cells sorted from blood. Subset denoted: CD45RA-negative fraction. The receptor source for this set is a man between 18 and 29 years old in good health.

The gene calls are TRBV5-1 and TRBJ2-2; tentative D call: TRBD2 (5 bases). CDR1 is SGHRS, CDR2 YFSETQ, per germline. The germline V and J ends were trimmed by 3 bases and 6 bases, with 18 bases remaining between them. CDR3 size: 16 residues. This CDR3 is CASSSTKQTGSGELFF. DNA of the CDR3: TGCGCCAGCAGCTCAACCAAGCAAACGGGGTCCGGGGAGCTGTTTTTT.

Turning to this clone: The same CDR3 arises from other DNA sequences in this sample as well. The chain combines TRBV30 with TRBJ1-6; TRBD1 is a possible D gene (6 bases). Germline-derived CDR1 and CDR2 are GTSNPN and SVGIG (reference sequence). CDR3 length equals 14 residues. V was trimmed by 3 bases and J by 7 bases, leaving 13 bases between them. The CDR3, as DNA: TGTGCCTGGAGCTCCACAGGGAGGAATTCACCCCTCCACTTT. Residues: CAWSSTGRNSPLHF. Full variable domain (remainder filled in from reference TRBV30 and TRBJ1-6): SQTIHQWPATLVQPVGSPLSLECTVEGTSNPNLYWYRQAAGRGLQLLFYSVGIGQISSEVPQNLSASRPQDRQFILSSKKLLLSDSGFYLCAWSSTGRNSPLHFGNGTRLTVT.

This CDR3 is CASRKGVDSQGYHTF. The CDR3 DNA reads TGTGCCAGCAGGAAGGGGGTCGACTCCCAAGGGTATCACACCTTC. This rearrangement joins TRBV6-1 to TRBJ1-2; a possible D gene is TRBD1 (6 bases). The ends were cut back, 6 bases at V and 12 bases at J, with 26 bases in the middle. The V gene's germline CDR1 is MNHNS and CDR2 SASEGT. The CDR3 contains 15 residues.

This clone was counted a few times. The chain employs TRBV9 and TRBJ1-3; D is possibly TRBD1 (6 bases). CDR3 length: 16 residues. Trimming left V 4 bases short and J 5 bases short, with 19 bases between. Germline assignment: CDR1 SGDLS and CDR2 YYNGEE. The CDR3 nucleotides read TGTGCCAGCAGCCCCCTACAAGGAGGGGGGCGAAACACCATATATTTT. It is translated as CASSPLQGGGRNTIYF.

This clone has a handful of counts. This chain uses TRBV14 with TRBJ1-1; no definite D call. CDR3 size: 13 residues. Per the germline V gene, CDR1 is SGHDN and CDR2 is FVKESK. V was clipped by 1 base and J by 2 bases, with 5 bases between them. The CDR3 reads CASSQVVNTEAFF. CDR3 sequence (DNA): TGTGCCAGCAGCCAAGTGGTAAACACTGAAGCTTTCTTT.

This clone has only a few counts. The chain has TRBV4-2 and TRBJ2-1, with D perhaps TRBD2 (5 bases). V lost 1 base to trimming and J lost 0 bases, with 10 bases between them. The CDR3 extends over 16 amino acids. The germline CDR1 and CDR2 sequences are LGHNA and YNFKEQ. CDR3 region: CASSQGRLASYNEQFF. CDR3 DNA sequence: TGTGCCAGCAGCCAAGGAAGGCTAGCCTCCTACAATGAGCAGTTCTTC.

Here the CDR3 DNA reads TGCAGCTCCAAGGGGCCGGGAGGAAGCAATGAGCAGTTCTTC. Residues: CSSKGPGGSNEQFF. The chain is built from TRBV29-1 and TRBJ2-1, with 7 bases aligning to TRBD2. J lost 6 bases, V lost 8 bases, and 13 bases had no gene match. The CDR3 length is 14 residues. Germline loops: CDR1 SQVTM, CDR2 ANQGSEA.

The chain has TRBV27 and TRBJ2-4; 10 bases fit TRBD1. Germline values: CDR1 MNHEY, CDR2 SMNVEV (reference sequence). The CDR3 has 17 amino acids. V lost 5 bases and J lost 3; bases outside the gene matches: 10. This chain's CDR3 is CASSPPRTGGGKNIQYF. Written as DNA, the CDR3 is TGTGCCAGCAGTCCGCCGAGGACAGGGGGAGGCAAAAACATTCAGTACTTC.